Included here is one T cell receptor beta chain sequence, with context. TCRdb's copy holds only in-frame clones and misses some; the assay was immunoSEQ multiplex PCR. Here the sample spans about 240,000 clones, about 83% being singletons. Trimming removed 3 bases from V and 8 bases from J, with 20 bases in between. Germline values: CDR1 SGDLS, CDR2 YYNGEE. The CDR3 length is 16 residues. The data were taken from a study of blood T cell repertoires in COVID-19. The TCR was taken from an older man with acute or convalescent COVID-19. The source material was peripheral blood. This chain uses TRBV9 with TRBJ1-4, with D possibly matching TRBD1 (5 bases). The CDR3 DNA is TGTGCCAGCAGCGGCGAACCGGGACGGCGGGAGGAAAAACTGTTTTTT. This encodes CASSGEPGRREEKLFF. Variable domain in full (rest from reference TRBV9 and TRBJ1-4): DSGVTQTPKHLITATGQRVTLRCSPRSGDLSVYWYQQSLDQGLQFLIQYYNGEERAKGNILERFSAQQFPDLHSELNLSSLELGDSALYFCASSGEPGRREEKLFFGSGTQLSVL.